These 13 T cell receptor beta chains came from one sample sequenced in a study of blood T cell repertoires in COVID-19. TCRdb's table, derived via immunoSEQ multiplex PCR, lists solely in-frame clones and lacks some. The profile shows 200,000 to 250,000 clones, 75% to 85% of them singletons. Sequences were obtained from PBMCs or T cells enriched from blood (not recorded which). These TCRs come from a man under 40 with acute COVID-19.

The chain uses TRBV7-9 and TRBJ2-3, with 7 bases lining up with TRBD2. The CDR3 runs 15 residues. With V trimmed by 4 bases and J by 2 bases, 6 bases remained unmatched. CDR1 is SEHNR and CDR2 is FQNEAQ in the germline V gene (reference sequence). The CDR3 region is CASSSPSGLTDTQYF. The CDR3 coding sequence is TGTGCCAGCAGCTCCCCTAGCGGCCTCACAGATACGCAGTATTTT.

This chain links TRBV2 with TRBJ2-4; D is possibly TRBD1 (5 bases). The germline V gene has CDR1 SNHLY and CDR2 FYNNEI. V was shortened by 6 bases and J by 3 bases, with 12 bases between the two germline ends. This CDR3 has 14 residues. Written as DNA, the CDR3 is TGTGCCAGCAGCGAGACAGCAAACAAAAACATTCAGTACTTC. Translating it yields CASSETANKNIQYF.

This chain connects TRBV9 to TRBJ2-3; 10 nucleotides agree with TRBD1. J gave up 3 bases and V 4 bases, and 5 bases lay outside the gene matches. CDR3 length: 15 residues. Germline CDR1 and CDR2: SGDLS and YYNGEE. The CDR3 region has the DNA TGTGCCAGCAGCCCCAGACAGGGGGCAACAGATACGCAGTATTTT. Amino acids: CASSPRQGATDTQYF. The full variable domain, rest sourced from reference TRBV9 and TRBJ2-3, is DSGVTQTPKHLITATGQRVTLRCSPRSGDLSVYWYQQSLDQGLQFLIQYYNGEERAKGNILERFSAQQFPDLHSELNLSSLELGDSALYFCASSPRQGATDTQYFGPGTRLTVL.

This chain joins TRBV9 and TRBJ2-7; 9 nucleotides agree with TRBD1. CDR3 length: 15 amino acids. After removal of 0 bases from V and 2 bases from J, the junction contained 3 bases not matched to a gene. CDR1 SGDLS and CDR2 YYNGEE come from the germline V gene. This CDR3 is CASSVGGQGTYEQYF. Here the CDR3 DNA reads TGTGCCAGCAGCGTAGGGGGACAGGGAACCTACGAGCAGTACTTC.

This rearrangement joins TRBV6-6 to TRBJ1-2; D possibly corresponds to TRBD1 (6 bases). Germline V gene sequence: CDR1 MNHNY, CDR2 SVGAGI (reference sequence). The ends were cut back, 6 bases at V and 3 bases at J, with 14 bases in the middle. This CDR3 region has 14 residues. The CDR3 DNA reads TGTGCCAGCAGCCATAGGGACAATTACTATGGCTACACCTTC. This encodes CASSHRDNYYGYTF.

The chain recombines TRBV27 with TRBJ1-2, with D perhaps TRBD1 (5 bases). This CDR3 has 16 amino acids. CDR1 is MNHEY, CDR2 SMNVEV, per germline (reference sequence). The V gene lost 0 bases and the J gene lost 4 bases, with 15 bases spanning the gap. CDR3 DNA: TGTGCCAGCAGTTTATCGGCTTTGGGGCGCACCTATGGCTACACCTTC. Its protein is CASSLSALGRTYGYTF.

The chain recombines TRBV28 with TRBJ1-2, with a possible D match to TRBD1 (6 bases). The ends were cut back, 3 bases at V and 3 bases at J, with 11 bases in the middle. CDR1 is MDHEN, CDR2 SYDVKM, per germline. The CDR3 is 14 amino acids. The CDR3 DNA follows: TGTGCCAGCAGTTTGACAGGTATATACTATGGCTACACCTTC. This translates into CASSLTGIYYGYTF.

A single count supports this clone. The chain uses TRBV6-5 and TRBJ1-5; TRBD1 is a possible D gene (6 bases). There are 14 residues in the CDR3. Trimming removed 2 bases from V and 5 bases from J, with 10 bases in between. Germline CDR1 reads MNHEY; CDR2 reads SVGAGI. The CDR3: CASSYSGGHQPQHF. CDR3 coding DNA: TGTGCCAGCAGTTACAGCGGGGGGCATCAGCCCCAGCATTTT.

In this sample, this clone turned up a few times. V gene TRBV28 combines with J gene TRBJ2-7, with D perhaps TRBD1 (5 bases). The V end lost 3 bases, the J end lost 5 bases, and 14 bases lay between the germline ends. Per the germline V gene, CDR1 is MDHEN and CDR2 is SYDVKM. The CDR3 has 14 residues. CDR3 amino acids: CASSFRQSINEQYF. For the CDR3, the DNA is TGTGCCAGCAGTTTTCGACAGTCAATAAACGAGCAGTACTTC.

The chain employs TRBV5-6 and TRBJ2-5; 7 bases agree with TRBD1. Germline loops: CDR1 SGHDT, CDR2 YYEEEE. The CDR3 is made up of 15 amino acids. V trimming: 4 bases; J trimming: 1 base; junction bases outside the gene matches: 7. CDR3 loop: CASSDYGTVQETQYF. The CDR3 coding sequence is TGTGCCAGCAGCGACTACGGGACAGTCCAAGAGACCCAGTACTTC.

The chain is built from TRBV11-2 and TRBJ2-5, with D possibly being TRBD1 (5 bases). There are 14 residues in the CDR3. V lost 0 bases, J lost 7 bases, and 12 bases lay in between. The V gene's germline CDR1 is SGHAT and CDR2 FQNNGV. This CDR3 is CASSLELGLGTQYF. The CDR3 DNA sequence: TGTGCCAGCAGCTTAGAGTTGGGGCTGGGGACCCAGTACTTC.

This chain uses TRBV4-1 with TRBJ2-3, with D perhaps TRBD1 (7 bases). The CDR3 consists of 15 residues. CDR1 and CDR2 from the germline V gene are MGHRA and YSYEKL. V was clipped by 0 bases and J by 4 bases, with 11 bases between them. The CDR3 DNA is TGCGCCAGCAGCCAAGACAGGGGGGCCGCAGATACGCAGTATTTT. Translation gives CASSQDRGAADTQYF.

The chain couples TRBV20-1 to TRBJ1-2; 7 positions agree with TRBD1. The CDR3 totals 14 residues. V lost 3 bases and J lost 7; bases outside the gene matches: 11. Germline CDR1 is DFQATT and CDR2 is SNEGSKA (reference sequence). CDR3 nucleotides: TGCAGTGCTAGTGGGACAGCGCTATCGGGTGGCTACACCTTC. Protein: CSASGTALSGGYTF.